The clone carrying this TCR beta chain was detected only a few times. This CDR3 contains 17 residues. V shed 0 bases and J shed 7 bases, with 19 bases lying between them. Germline CDR1 LGHNA, CDR2 YSLEER. TCRdb redid the calling of the RT-PCR reads with MiXCR, one entry per CDR3 protein. The sample records around 580,000 distinct CDR3 sequences, approximately 12% being singletons. This entry belongs to a study of response to subunit inactivated influenza vaccine. J is TRBJ2-1 and V is TRBV4-3, with D possibly being TRBD1 or TRBD2 (5 bases each). The material was PBMCs from blood, obtained on the day of vaccination. The sequence derives from a middle-aged man who received an inactivated influenza vaccine. Here the CDR3 reads CASSQDSGTIIVNEQFF. In nucleotides, the CDR3 is TGCGCCAGCAGCCAAGATTCCGGGACGATAATTGTAAATGAGCAGTTCTTC.